These T cell receptor beta chains were read from a single sample in a study of T-cell reconstitution after alpha-beta-depleted transplantation in children. TCRdb reprocessed the PCR reads via MiXCR and lists one record per CDR3 protein. The table shows approximately 430,000 distinct CDR3 sequences, with roughly 16% occurring only once. The input for sequencing was PBMCs, mostly from graft donor cells, taken 360 days after TCRalphabeta/CD19-depleted stem cell transplant. These receptors were obtained from a boy under three years old who had a stem cell transplant for Wiskott-Aldrich syndrome, so the T cells may come from the graft donor. CDR3s include the opening cysteine and the closing phenylalanine or tryptophan. The D gene is left open where the match is weak. Some rows have no size entry. The others give once, few or many, or a class for an expanded clone.

v_call	d_call	clone_size	j_call	cdr3_nt	cdr3_aa
TRBV7-9	TRBD1	-	TRBJ2-5	TGTGCCAGCAGCACCCGGGGACAGGACCCGGAGACCCAGTACTTC	CASSTRGQDPETQYF
TRBV9	TRBD2	few	TRBJ2-2	TGTGCCAGCAGCGTAGGGCTAGCGGGTAACACCGGGGAGCTGTTTTTT	CASSVGLAGNTGELFF
TRBV29-1	-	-	TRBJ2-3	TGCAGCGTTGAAGATCAAGGCAACACAGATACGCAGTATTTT	CSVEDQGNTDTQYF
TRBV3-1	-	-	TRBJ2-7	TGTGCCAGCAGTTTAAGACAGCACAACTCTTTTCTAACCCGCTACGAGCAGTACTTC	CASSLRQHNSFLTRYEQYF
TRBV3-1	-	-	TRBJ2-2	TGTGCCAGCAGCCAAATGCCCCTTGGGAACACCGGGGAGCTGTTTTTT	CASSQMPLGNTGELFF
TRBV2	-	-	TRBJ2-2	TGTGCCAGCAATTGGCAGGGCGGGACGGCCGGGGAGCTGTTTTTT	CASNWQGGTAGELFF
TRBV20-1	TRBD1	-	TRBJ1-1	TGCAGTGCTCATACAGGGGAGGGGGCCACTGAAGCTTTCTTT	CSAHTGEGATEAFF
TRBV2	-	few	TRBJ2-2	TGTGCCAGCAGTGAAATCGGGCTAGCGATCTTCGGGGAGCTGTTTTTT	CASSEIGLAIFGELFF
TRBV7-6	-	-	TRBJ2-7	TGTGCCAGCAGCTCAGTCGCCGACCGGGGCTACGAGCAGTACTTC	CASSSVADRGYEQYF
TRBV10-3	-	few	TRBJ2-3	TGTGCCATCAGTTCTACAGGAGATACGCAGTATTTT	CAISSTGDTQYF
TRBV12-3/TRBV12-4	-	few	TRBJ2-7	TGTGCCTCTCGCCGGGGGACCTACGAGCAGTACTTC	CASRRGTYEQYF
TRBV7-6	-	-	TRBJ2-1	TGTGCCAGCAGTTTATACATCGGCGGCGCCAATGAGCAGTTCTTC	CASSLYIGGANEQFF
TRBV7-2	-	few	TRBJ2-7	TGTGCCAGCAGCTTAGTGCCGACTCCTCGGGGGTGGGAGCAGTACTTC	CASSLVPTPRGWEQYF
TRBV7-9	TRBD2	few	TRBJ2-1	TGTGCCAGCAGCTCAGGAGCGGGAGCTGTCTACAATGAGCAGTTCTTC	CASSSGAGAVYNEQFF
TRBV14	-	-	TRBJ2-7	TGTGCCAGCAGCCAGACAGGACCTCCTTTCTACGAGCAGTACTTC	CASSQTGPPFYEQYF
TRBV5-1	TRBD2	-	TRBJ2-3	TGCGCCAGCAGCGGTCTGGCGGGGGGGCAGGGAGATACGCAGTATTTT	CASSGLAGGQGDTQYF
TRBV5-1	TRBD1	-	TRBJ2-2	TGCGCCAGCAGCCTCCGACAGGGGAGGATCACCGGGGAGCTGTTTTTT	CASSLRQGRITGELFF
TRBV12-3/TRBV12-4	-	-	TRBJ1-2	TGTGCCAGCAGTTTCACCCCTTTAGGCTATGGCTACACCTTC	CASSFTPLGYGYTF
TRBV27	-	-	TRBJ2-7	TGTGCCAGCAGACCTCTGGACAGAACCTACGAGCAGTACTTC	CASRPLDRTYEQYF
TRBV10-3	TRBD1	few	TRBJ2-5	TGTGCCATCAGTGTTACGACAGGGAAGGAGACCCAGTACTTC	CAISVTTGKETQYF
TRBV7-6	-	-	TRBJ1-4	TGTGCCAGCAGCTCAAGTGGACTAGGGGAAAAACTGTTTTTT	CASSSSGLGEKLFF
TRBV11-1	-	-	TRBJ2-1	TGTGCCAGCAGCTTAGCGCCAGTCCTCCGGGACTCTTTAAACAATGAGCAGTTCTTC	CASSLAPVLRDSLNNEQFF
TRBV18	-	few	TRBJ1-3	TGTGCCAGCTCACCCTCTCGGACTAGGAGTAACACCATATATTTT	CASSPSRTRSNTIYF
TRBV24-1	TRBD1	-	TRBJ2-5	TGTGCCACCAGTGAAGGGGGCGGACCCCAAGAGACCCAGTACTTC	CATSEGGGPQETQYF
TRBV6-6	TRBD1	few	TRBJ1-6	TGTGCCAGCGCCGGGACAGGGAGATCACCCCTCCACTTT	CASAGTGRSPLHF
TRBV7-9	TRBD1	few	TRBJ2-5	TGTGCCAGCAGCTTTATACAGGGGACAGGAGAGACCCAGTACTTC	CASSFIQGTGETQYF
TRBV20-1	-	few	TRBJ2-1	TGCAGCGTGGGGCCGAATGAGCAGTTCTTC	CSVGPNEQFF